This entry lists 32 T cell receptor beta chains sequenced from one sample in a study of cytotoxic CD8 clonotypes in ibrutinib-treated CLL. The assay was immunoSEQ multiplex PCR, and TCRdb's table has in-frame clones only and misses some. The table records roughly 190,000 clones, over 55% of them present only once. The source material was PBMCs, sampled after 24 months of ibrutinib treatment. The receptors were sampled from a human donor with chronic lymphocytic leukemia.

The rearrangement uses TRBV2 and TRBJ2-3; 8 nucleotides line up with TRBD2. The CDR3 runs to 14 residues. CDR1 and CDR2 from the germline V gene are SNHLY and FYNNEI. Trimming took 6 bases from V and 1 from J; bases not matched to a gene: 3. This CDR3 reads CASRSGGGTDTQYF. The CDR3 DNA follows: TGTGCCAGCAGATCCGGGGGGGGCACAGATACGCAGTATTTT.

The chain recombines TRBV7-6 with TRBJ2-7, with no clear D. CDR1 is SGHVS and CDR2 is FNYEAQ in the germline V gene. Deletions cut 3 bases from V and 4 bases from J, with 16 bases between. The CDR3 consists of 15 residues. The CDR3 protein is CASSFSGPYRYEQYF. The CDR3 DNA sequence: TGTGCCAGCAGCTTCTCCGGACCCTATCGGTACGAGCAGTACTTC.

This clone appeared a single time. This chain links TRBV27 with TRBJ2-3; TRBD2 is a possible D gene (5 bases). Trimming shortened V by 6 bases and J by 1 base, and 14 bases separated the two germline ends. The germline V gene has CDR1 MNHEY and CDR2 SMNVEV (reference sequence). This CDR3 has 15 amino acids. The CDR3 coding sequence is TGTGCCAGCAGGATTTTAGGAGGAGGCACAGATACGCAGTATTTT. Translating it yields CASRILGGGTDTQYF.

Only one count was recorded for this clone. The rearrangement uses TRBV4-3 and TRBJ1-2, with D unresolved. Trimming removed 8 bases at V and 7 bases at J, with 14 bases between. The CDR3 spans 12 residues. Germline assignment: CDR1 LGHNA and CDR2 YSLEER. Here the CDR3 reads CASRRVLRGYTF. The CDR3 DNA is TGCGCCAGCCGACGAGTGTTACGTGGCTACACCTTC.

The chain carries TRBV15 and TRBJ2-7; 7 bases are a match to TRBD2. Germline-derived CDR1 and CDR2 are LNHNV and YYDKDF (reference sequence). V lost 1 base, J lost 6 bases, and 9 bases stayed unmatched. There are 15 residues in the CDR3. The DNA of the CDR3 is TGTGCCACCAGCAGAGGTGGCGGGAGTACAGGCGAGCAGTACTTC. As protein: CATSRGGGSTGEQYF. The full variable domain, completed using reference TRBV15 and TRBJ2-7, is DAMVIQNPRYQVTQFGKPVTLSCSQTLNHNVMYWYQQKSSQAPKLLFHYYDKDFNNEADTPDNFQSRRPNTSFCFLDIRSPGLGDTAMYLCATSRGGGSTGEQYFGPGTRLTVT.

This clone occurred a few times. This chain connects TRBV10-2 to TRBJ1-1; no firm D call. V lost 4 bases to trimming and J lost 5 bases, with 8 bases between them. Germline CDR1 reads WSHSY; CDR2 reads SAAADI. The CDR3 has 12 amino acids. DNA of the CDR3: TGCGCCAGCAGTGTCAGTGGGACTGAAGCTTTCTTT. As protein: CASSVSGTEAFF.

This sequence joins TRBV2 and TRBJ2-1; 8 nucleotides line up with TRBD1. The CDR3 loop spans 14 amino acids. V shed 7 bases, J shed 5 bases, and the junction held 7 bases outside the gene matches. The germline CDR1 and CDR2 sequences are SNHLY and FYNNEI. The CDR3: CASTPGQEDNEQFF. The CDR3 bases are TGTGCCAGCACCCCGGGACAGGAAGACAATGAGCAGTTCTTC.

The CDR3 protein is CASSSGRLAGHNEQFF. CDR3 nucleotide sequence: TGTGCCAGCAGTTCAGGCCGACTAGCGGGCCACAATGAGCAGTTCTTC. The rearrangement uses TRBV27 and TRBJ2-1, with TRBD2 identical over 10 bases. The ends lost 4 bases at V and 5 bases at J; junction bases unmatched: 8. The germline V gene encodes CDR1 MNHEY and CDR2 SMNVEV (reference sequence). The CDR3 totals 16 residues.

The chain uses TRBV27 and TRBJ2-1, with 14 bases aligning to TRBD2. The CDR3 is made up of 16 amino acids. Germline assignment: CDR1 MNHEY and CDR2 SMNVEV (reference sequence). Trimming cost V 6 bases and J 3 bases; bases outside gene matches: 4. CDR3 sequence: CASRGTSGSNYNEQFF. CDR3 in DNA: TGTGCCAGCAGGGGGACTAGCGGGAGTAACTACAATGAGCAGTTCTTC.

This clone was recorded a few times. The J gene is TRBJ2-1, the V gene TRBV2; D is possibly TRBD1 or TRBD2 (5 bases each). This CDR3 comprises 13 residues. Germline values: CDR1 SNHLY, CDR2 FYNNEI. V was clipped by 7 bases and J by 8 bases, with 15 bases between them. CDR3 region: CASIRGHVDEQFF. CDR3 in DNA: TGTGCCAGCATCCGGGGCCACGTCGATGAGCAGTTCTTC. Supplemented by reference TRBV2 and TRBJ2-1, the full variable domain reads EPEVTQTPSHQVTQMGQEVILRCVPISNHLYFYWYRQILGQKVEFLVSFYNNEISEKSEIFDDQFSVERPDGSNFTLKIRSTKLEDSAMYFCASIRGHVDEQFFGPGTRLTVL.

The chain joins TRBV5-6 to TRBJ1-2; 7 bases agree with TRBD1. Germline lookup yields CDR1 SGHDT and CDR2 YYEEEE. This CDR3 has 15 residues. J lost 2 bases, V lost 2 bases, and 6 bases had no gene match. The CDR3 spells CASSFWDSENYGYTF. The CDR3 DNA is TGTGCCAGCAGCTTTTGGGACAGCGAGAACTATGGCTACACCTTC.

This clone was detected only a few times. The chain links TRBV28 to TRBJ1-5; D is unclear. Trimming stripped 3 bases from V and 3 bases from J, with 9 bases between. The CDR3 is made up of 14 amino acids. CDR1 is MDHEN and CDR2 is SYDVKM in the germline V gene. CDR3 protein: CASSLVRDNQPQHF. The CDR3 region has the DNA TGTGCCAGCAGTTTGGTAAGAGACAATCAGCCCCAGCATTTT.

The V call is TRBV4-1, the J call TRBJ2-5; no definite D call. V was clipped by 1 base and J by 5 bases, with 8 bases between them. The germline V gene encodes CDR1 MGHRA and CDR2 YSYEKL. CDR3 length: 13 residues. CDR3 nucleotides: TGCGCCAGCAGCCAAGGGCAGTTGGAGACCCAGTACTTC. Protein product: CASSQGQLETQYF.

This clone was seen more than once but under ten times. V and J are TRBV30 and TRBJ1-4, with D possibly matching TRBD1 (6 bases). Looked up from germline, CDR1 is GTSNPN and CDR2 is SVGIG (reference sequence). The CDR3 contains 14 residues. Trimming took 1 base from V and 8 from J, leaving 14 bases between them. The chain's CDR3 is CAWSANRDSEKLFF. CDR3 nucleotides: TGTGCCTGGAGTGCGAACAGGGATAGCGAAAAACTGTTTTTT.

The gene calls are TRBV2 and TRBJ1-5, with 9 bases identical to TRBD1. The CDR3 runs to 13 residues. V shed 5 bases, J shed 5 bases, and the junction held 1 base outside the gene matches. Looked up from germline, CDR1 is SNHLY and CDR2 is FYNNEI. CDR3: CASSRTGDQPQHF. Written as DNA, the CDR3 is TGTGCCAGCAGTCGGACAGGGGATCAGCCCCAGCATTTT.

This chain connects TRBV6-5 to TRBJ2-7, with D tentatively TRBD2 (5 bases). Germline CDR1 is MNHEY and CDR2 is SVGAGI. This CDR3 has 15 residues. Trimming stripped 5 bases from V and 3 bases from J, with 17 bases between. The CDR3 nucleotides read TGTGCCAGCAGTCCTACACCGAACGACTACTACGAGCAGTACTTC. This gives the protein CASSPTPNDYYEQYF.

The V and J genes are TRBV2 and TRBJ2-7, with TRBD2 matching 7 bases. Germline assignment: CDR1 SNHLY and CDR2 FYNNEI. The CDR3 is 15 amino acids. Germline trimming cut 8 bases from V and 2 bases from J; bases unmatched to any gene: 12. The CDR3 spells CASYPLAALAYEQYF. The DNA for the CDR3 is TGTGCCAGCTACCCTCTAGCGGCCTTGGCCTACGAGCAGTACTTC.

CDR3 DNA: TGTGCCAGCAGCCGATGGGGGCCCGCGGGAGCTTTCTTT. Residues: CASSRWGPAGAFF. The chain couples TRBV7-2 to TRBJ1-1; possibly TRBD1 for D (6 bases). This CDR3 contains 13 residues. V was cut by 5 bases and J by 10 bases, with 17 bases left in between. CDR1 SGHTA and CDR2 FQGNSA come from the germline V gene.

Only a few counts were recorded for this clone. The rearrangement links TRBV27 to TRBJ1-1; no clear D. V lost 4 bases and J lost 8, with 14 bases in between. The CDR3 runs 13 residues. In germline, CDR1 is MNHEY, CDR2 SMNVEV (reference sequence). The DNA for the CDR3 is TGTGCCAGCAGTTCTTGGGCCGAGTGGGAAGCTTTCTTT. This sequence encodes CASSSWAEWEAFF.

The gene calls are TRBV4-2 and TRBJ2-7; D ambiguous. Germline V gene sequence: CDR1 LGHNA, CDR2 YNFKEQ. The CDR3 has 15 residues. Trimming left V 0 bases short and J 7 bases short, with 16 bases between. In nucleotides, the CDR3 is TGTGCCAGCAGCCAAGATCCCCCGGTTTTGGAGGAGCAGTACTTC. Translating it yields CASSQDPPVLEEQYF.

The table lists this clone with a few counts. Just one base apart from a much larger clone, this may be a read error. For the CDR3, the DNA is TGTGCCAGCAGTTGGACAGGGAACACTGAAGCTTTCTTT. Protein product: CASSWTGNTEAFF. This chain uses TRBV27 with TRBJ1-1; TRBD1 matches 7 bases. The germline V gene encodes CDR1 MNHEY and CDR2 SMNVEV (reference sequence). The CDR3 length is 13 residues. The V segment lost 4 bases and the J segment 1 base; nucleotides outside the gene matches: 0.

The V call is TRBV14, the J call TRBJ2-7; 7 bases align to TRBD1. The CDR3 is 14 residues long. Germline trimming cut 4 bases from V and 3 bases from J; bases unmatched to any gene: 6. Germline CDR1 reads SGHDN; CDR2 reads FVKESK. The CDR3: CASSPSAGGYEQYF. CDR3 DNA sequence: TGTGCCAGCAGCCCCTCGGCAGGGGGCTACGAGCAGTACTTC.

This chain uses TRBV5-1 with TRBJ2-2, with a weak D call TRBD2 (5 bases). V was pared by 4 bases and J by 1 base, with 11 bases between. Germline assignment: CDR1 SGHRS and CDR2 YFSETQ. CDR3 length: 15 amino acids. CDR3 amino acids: CASSQTTGNTGELFF. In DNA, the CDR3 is TGCGCCAGCAGCCAGACTACCGGGAACACCGGGGAGCTGTTTTTT.

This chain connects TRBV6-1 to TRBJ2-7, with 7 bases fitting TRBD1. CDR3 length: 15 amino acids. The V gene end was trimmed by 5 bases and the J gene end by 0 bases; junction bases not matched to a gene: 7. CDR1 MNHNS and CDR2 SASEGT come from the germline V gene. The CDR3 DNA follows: TGTGCCAGCAGTCGGGACAGCCTTACCTCCTACGAGCAGTACTTC. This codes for CASSRDSLTSYEQYF.

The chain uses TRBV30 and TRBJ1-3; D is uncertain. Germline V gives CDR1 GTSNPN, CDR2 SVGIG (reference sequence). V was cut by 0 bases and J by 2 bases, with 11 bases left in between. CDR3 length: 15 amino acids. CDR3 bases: TGTGCCTGGAGTGTATGGGGAGGGACTGGAAACACCATATATTTT. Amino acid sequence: CAWSVWGGTGNTIYF. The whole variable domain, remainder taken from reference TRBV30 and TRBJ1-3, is SQTIHQWPATLVQPVGSPLSLECTVEGTSNPNLYWYRQAAGRGLQLLFYSVGIGQISSEVPQNLSASRPQDRQFILSSKKLLLSDSGFYLCAWSVWGGTGNTIYFGEGSWLTVV.

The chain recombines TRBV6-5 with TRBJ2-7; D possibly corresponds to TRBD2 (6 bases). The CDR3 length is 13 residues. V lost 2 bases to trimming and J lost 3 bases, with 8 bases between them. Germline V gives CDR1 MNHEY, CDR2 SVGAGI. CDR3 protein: CASSYAGFYEQYF. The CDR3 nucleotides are TGTGCCAGCAGTTACGCGGGGTTCTACGAGCAGTACTTC.

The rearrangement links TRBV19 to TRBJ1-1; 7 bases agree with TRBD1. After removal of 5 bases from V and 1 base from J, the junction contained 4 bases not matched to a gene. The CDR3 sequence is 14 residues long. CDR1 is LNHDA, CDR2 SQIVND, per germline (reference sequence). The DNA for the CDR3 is TGTGCCAGTAGTCAACAGGGGTGGAACACTGAAGCTTTCTTT. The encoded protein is CASSQQGWNTEAFF.

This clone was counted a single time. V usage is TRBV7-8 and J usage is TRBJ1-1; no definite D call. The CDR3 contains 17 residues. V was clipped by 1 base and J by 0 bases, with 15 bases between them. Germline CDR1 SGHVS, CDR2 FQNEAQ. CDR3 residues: CASSLVDLGGMNTEAFF. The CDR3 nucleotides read TGTGCCAGCAGCTTAGTTGACTTGGGCGGGATGAACACTGAAGCTTTCTTT.

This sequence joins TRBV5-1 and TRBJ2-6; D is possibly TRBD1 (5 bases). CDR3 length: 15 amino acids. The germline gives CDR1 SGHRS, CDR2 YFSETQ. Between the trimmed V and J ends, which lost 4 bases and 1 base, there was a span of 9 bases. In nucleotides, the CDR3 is TGCGCCAGCAGCCAACAGGCTTCTGGGGCCAACGTCCTGACTTTC. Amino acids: CASSQQASGANVLTF.

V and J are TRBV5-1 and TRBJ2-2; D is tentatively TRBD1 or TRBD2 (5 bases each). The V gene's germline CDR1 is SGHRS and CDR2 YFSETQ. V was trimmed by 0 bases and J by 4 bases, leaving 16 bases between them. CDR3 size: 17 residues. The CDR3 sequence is CASSLVGLREGTGELFF. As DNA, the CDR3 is TGCGCCAGCAGCTTGGTTGGACTCAGGGAAGGCACCGGGGAGCTGTTTTTT.

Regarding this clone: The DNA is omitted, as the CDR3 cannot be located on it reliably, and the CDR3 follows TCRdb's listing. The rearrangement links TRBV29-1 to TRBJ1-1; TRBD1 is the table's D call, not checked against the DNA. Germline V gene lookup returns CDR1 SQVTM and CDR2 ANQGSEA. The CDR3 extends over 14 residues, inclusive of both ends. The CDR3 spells CSVALWVAGGSGFF.

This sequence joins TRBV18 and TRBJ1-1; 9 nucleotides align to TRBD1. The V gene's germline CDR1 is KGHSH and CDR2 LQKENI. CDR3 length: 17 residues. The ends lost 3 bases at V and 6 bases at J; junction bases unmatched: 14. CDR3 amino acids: CASSPTTGGQGPSEAFF. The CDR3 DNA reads TGTGCCAGCTCACCGACGACCGGGGGACAGGGCCCTTCTGAAGCTTTCTTT.